Listed below are T cell receptor beta chains from one sample, sequenced in a study of tumor and adjacent non-tumor tissue in lung cancer. MiXCR, applied by TCRdb to the multiplex PCR reads, yields one record per CDR3 protein. The sample has fewer than 120,000 distinct CDR3 sequences; nearly 85% are singletons. Sequencing input: lung tumor tissue. The receptors here all came from a man in his 70s with non-small cell lung cancer. The CDR3 runs from the conserved cysteine through the conserved F or W. Fields, in order: CDR3 DNA, CDR3 protein, clone size, J gene, V gene, D gene. The D gene is left open where the match is weak. Not every row has a clone size; where given, it reads once, few, many or a size class.

CDR3 DNA: TGTGCCAGCAGTTTCGGGGGGCCTCTATGCGAGCGGTACTTC
CDR3 protein: CASSFGGPLCERYF
clone size: -
J gene: TRBJ2-7
V gene: TRBV12-3/TRBV12-4
D gene: -

CDR3 DNA: TGTGCCAGCAGCTTAGGATTAGGAGGGGCGAACACCGGGGAGCTTTTTTTT
CDR3 protein: CASSLGLGGANTGELFF
clone size: -
J gene: TRBJ2-2
V gene: TRBV11-2
D gene: -

CDR3 DNA: TGTGCCAGCAGCCAAATAGCGGAAGGACCAGATACGCAGTATTTT
CDR3 protein: CASSQIAEGPDTQYF
clone size: once
J gene: TRBJ2-3
V gene: TRBV5-4
D gene: -

CDR3 DNA: TGTGCCAACACCCAACTGGACAGCTCCTACAATGATCAGTTCTTC
CDR3 protein: CANTQLDSSYNDQFF
clone size: -
J gene: TRBJ2-1
V gene: TRBV12-3/TRBV12-4
D gene: -

CDR3 DNA: TGTGCCAGCATACTGGGACAGATCTATCAGCCCCAGCATTTT
CDR3 protein: CASILGQIYQPQHF
clone size: once
J gene: TRBJ1-5
V gene: TRBV6-2/TRBV6-3
D gene: TRBD1

CDR3 DNA: TGCGCTAGTGGTTCCGGCGGAGTTACCTACGAGCAGTACTTC
CDR3 protein: CASGSGGVTYEQYF
clone size: -
J gene: TRBJ2-7
V gene: TRBV12-5
D gene: -

CDR3 DNA: TGTGACAGCAGTCCGGGACTAGGCAATACCAATAGGCAGTTCTTC
CDR3 protein: CDSSPGLGNTNRQFF
clone size: once
J gene: TRBJ2-1
V gene: TRBV6-2/TRBV6-3
D gene: TRBD2

CDR3 DNA: TGCGCCAGCAGCCAATCCTTTAGCGGGAGGGCCCTTGAGCAGTACTTC
CDR3 protein: CASSQSFSGRALEQYF
clone size: -
J gene: TRBJ2-7
V gene: TRBV4-3
D gene: TRBD2

CDR3 DNA: TGTGCCAGCAGTTATGTTAGGGGATGTGGGTACAGTGAGCAGTTCTTC
CDR3 protein: CASSYVRGCGYSEQFF
clone size: -
J gene: TRBJ2-1
V gene: TRBV5-6
D gene: -

CDR3 DNA: TGTGCCAGCAGCAAGCGGGGAAGGTTCGATGGGCAGGACTTC
CDR3 protein: CASSKRGRFDGQDF
clone size: -
J gene: TRBJ2-7
V gene: TRBV5-6
D gene: TRBD2

CDR3 DNA: TGCAGGGTCGTCGGCCCCCCGGGACAGATATCCTACGAGCAGTACTTC
CDR3 protein: CRVVGPPGQISYEQYF
clone size: -
J gene: TRBJ2-7
V gene: TRBV29-1
D gene: TRBD1

CDR3 DNA: TGTACCAGCAGTTATAGGGATGAAGGGTCCCAGCATTTT
CDR3 protein: CTSSYRDEGSQHF
clone size: -
J gene: TRBJ1-5
V gene: TRBV6-5
D gene: -

CDR3 DNA: TGCGCCAGCAGCCCCCTTCTAGCGGGAGGACATGAGCAGTTCTTC
CDR3 protein: CASSPLLAGGHEQFF
clone size: -
J gene: TRBJ2-1
V gene: TRBV4-3
D gene: TRBD2

CDR3 DNA: TGTGCCAGCAGTCATGAGGCAGTTCCCTACGAGCAGTACTTC
CDR3 protein: CASSHEAVPYEQYF
clone size: -
J gene: TRBJ2-7
V gene: TRBV12-3/TRBV12-4
D gene: -

CDR3 DNA: TGTGCCAGCGGTTTAGCCAATCAGCCTCAGCATTTT
CDR3 protein: CASGLANQPQHF
clone size: -
J gene: TRBJ1-5
V gene: TRBV12-3/TRBV12-4
D gene: -

CDR3 DNA: TGTGCCAGCGCTATATCATCTGGGGCCAACGTCCTGACTTTC
CDR3 protein: CASAISSGANVLTF
clone size: -
J gene: TRBJ2-6
V gene: TRBV12-3/TRBV12-4
D gene: -

CDR3 DNA: TGCGCCAGCAGCTCCGGGACAGGGCTCGAAAGGCAGTACTTC
CDR3 protein: CASSSGTGLERQYF
clone size: many
J gene: TRBJ2-7
V gene: TRBV5-1
D gene: TRBD1

CDR3 DNA: TGCAGTGCCCCGCTGACAGGGAGGGAGACCCAGTACTTC
CDR3 protein: CSAPLTGRETQYF
clone size: many
J gene: TRBJ2-5
V gene: TRBV20-1
D gene: -

CDR3 DNA: TGTGCCAGTATTTCCCGGCGGGCAGGGGGTTACGAGCAGTACTTC
CDR3 protein: CASISRRAGGYEQYF
clone size: -
J gene: TRBJ2-7
V gene: TRBV28
D gene: TRBD1

CDR3 DNA: TGTGCCACCATGGGACATGAGACAGATACGCAGTATTTT
CDR3 protein: CATMGHETDTQYF
clone size: -
J gene: TRBJ2-3
V gene: TRBV10-3
D gene: -

CDR3 DNA: TGTGCCATCAGTTATATCGGTCCGGGAACAGGGACTCAATACTTC
CDR3 protein: CAISYIGPGTGTQYF
clone size: -
J gene: TRBJ2-5
V gene: TRBV6-5
D gene: -

CDR3 DNA: TGCAGCGTTGAGACAGCGGCTGGAAACACCATATATTTT
CDR3 protein: CSVETAAGNTIYF
clone size: many
J gene: TRBJ1-3
V gene: TRBV29-1
D gene: -

CDR3 DNA: TGTGCCAGCAGTTACCAGTCGAGGGTACCCTCTTCCGCGAACACTGAAGTTTTCTTT
CDR3 protein: CASSYQSRVPSSANTEVFF
clone size: -
J gene: TRBJ1-1
V gene: TRBV6-5
D gene: -

CDR3 DNA: TGTGCCAGCAGCCTACTGGGTTCGGCCTCCTACAATAAGCAGTTCTTC
CDR3 protein: CASSLLGSASYNKQFF
clone size: -
J gene: TRBJ2-1
V gene: TRBV6-6
D gene: -